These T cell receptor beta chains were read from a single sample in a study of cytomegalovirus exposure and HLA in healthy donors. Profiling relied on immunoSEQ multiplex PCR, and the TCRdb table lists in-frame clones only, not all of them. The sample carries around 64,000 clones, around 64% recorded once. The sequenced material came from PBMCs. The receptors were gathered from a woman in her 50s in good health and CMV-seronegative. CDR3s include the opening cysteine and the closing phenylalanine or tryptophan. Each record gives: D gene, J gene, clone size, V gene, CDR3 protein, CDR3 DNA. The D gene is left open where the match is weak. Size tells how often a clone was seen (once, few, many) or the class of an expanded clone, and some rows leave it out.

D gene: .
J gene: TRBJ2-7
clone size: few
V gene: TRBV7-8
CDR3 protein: CASSLEAGSFYEQYF
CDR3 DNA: TGTGCCAGCAGCTTAGAGGCAGGGTCCTTCTACGAGCAGTACTTC

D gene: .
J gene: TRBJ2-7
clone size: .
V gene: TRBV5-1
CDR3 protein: CASSLVQGGDEQYF
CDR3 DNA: TGCGCCAGCAGCTTGGTCCAGGGGGGCGACGAGCAGTACTTC

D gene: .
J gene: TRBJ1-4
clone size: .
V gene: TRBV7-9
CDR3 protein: CASSSRRDPANEKLFF
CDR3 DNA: TGTGCCAGCAGCTCCAGGCGGGACCCCGCTAATGAAAAACTGTTTTTT

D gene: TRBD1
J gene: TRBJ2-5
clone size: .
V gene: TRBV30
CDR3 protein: CAWGTGGAFGEAQYF
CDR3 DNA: TGTGCCTGGGGTACAGGGGGAGCCTTTGGAGAGGCCCAGTACTTC

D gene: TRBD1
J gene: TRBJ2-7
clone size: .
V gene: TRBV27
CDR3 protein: CASLAGTGTGPYEQYF
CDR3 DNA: TGTGCCAGCCTTGCTGGTACCGGGACAGGCCCCTACGAGCAGTACTTC

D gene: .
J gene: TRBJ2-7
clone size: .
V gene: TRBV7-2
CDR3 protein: CASSLESRGPYEQYF
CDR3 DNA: TGTGCCAGCAGCTTAGAATCGCGGGGCCCCTACGAGCAGTACTTC

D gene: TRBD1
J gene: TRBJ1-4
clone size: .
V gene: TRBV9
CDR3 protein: CASSLDRVGEKLFF
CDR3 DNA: TGTGCCAGCAGCCTCGACAGGGTTGGCGAAAAACTGTTTTTT

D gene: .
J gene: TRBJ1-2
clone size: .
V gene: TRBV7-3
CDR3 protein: CASSPSDSSRYGYTF
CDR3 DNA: TGTGCCAGCAGCCCCTCTGACAGCTCCCGGTATGGCTACACCTTC

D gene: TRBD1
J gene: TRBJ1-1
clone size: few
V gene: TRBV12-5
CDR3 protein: CASGLATRVTGAFF
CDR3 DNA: TGTGCTAGTGGTTTGGCCACGAGGGTGACAGGGGCTTTCTTT

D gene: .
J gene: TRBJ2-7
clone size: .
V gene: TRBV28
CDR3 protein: CASSRSVSYEQYF
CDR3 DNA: TGTGCCAGCAGCCGTTCAGTCTCCTACGAGCAGTACTTC

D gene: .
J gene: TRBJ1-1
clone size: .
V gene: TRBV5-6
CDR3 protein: CASSLFRQVNTEAFF
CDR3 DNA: TGTGCCAGCAGCTTGTTTAGACAGGTGAACACTGAAGCTTTCTTT

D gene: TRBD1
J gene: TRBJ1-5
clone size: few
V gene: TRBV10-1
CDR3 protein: CASSEDRGRNQPQHF
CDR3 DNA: TGCGCCAGCAGTGAGGATAGGGGGCGGAATCAGCCCCAGCATTTT

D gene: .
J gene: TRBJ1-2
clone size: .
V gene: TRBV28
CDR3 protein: CASSLGGDYGYTF
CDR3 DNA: TGTGCCAGCAGCCTGGGGGGGGACTATGGCTACACCTTC

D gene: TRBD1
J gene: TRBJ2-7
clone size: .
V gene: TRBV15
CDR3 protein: CATSWDRGMYEQYF
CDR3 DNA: TGTGCCACCAGTTGGGACAGGGGTATGTACGAGCAGTACTTC

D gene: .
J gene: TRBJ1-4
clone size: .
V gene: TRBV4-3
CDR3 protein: CASSQDRAGFNEKLFF
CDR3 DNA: TGCGCCAGCAGCCAAGATCGGGCAGGGTTTAATGAAAAACTGTTTTTT

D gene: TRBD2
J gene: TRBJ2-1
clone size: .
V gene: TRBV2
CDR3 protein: CASSEPAGINNEQFF
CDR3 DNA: TGTGCCAGCAGTGAACCAGCGGGAATTAACAATGAGCAGTTCTTC

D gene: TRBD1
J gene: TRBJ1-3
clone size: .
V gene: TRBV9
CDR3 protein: CASSVQGAYSGNTIYF
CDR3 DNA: TGTGCCAGCAGCGTTCAGGGGGCTTATTCTGGAAACACCATATATTTT

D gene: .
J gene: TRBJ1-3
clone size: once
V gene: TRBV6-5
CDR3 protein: CASSYGGEGGNTIYF
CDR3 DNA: TGTGCCAGCAGTTACGGGGGGGAAGGTGGAAACACCATATATTTT

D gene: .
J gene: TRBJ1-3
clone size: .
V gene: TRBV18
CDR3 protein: CASSQDNGNTIYF
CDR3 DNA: TGTGCCAGCTCACAGGACAATGGAAACACCATATATTTT

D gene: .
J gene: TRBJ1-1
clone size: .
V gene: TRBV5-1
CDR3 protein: CASSLGGQLEAFF
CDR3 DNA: TGCGCCAGCAGCTTGGGGGGCCAGTTAGAAGCTTTCTTT

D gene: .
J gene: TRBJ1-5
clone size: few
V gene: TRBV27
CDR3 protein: CASGRGTQVPQHF
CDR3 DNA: TGTGCCAGCGGCAGGGGCACGCAGGTGCCCCAGCATTTT

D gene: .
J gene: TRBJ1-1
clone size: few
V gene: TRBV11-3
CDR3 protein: CASSLDRWRDAEAFF
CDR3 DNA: TGTGCCAGCAGCTTAGATCGGTGGAGGGACGCTGAAGCTTTCTTT

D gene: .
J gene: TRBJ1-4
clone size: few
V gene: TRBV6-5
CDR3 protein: CASSWTGPEKLFF
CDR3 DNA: TGTGCCAGCAGTTGGACTGGCCCTGAAAAACTGTTTTTT

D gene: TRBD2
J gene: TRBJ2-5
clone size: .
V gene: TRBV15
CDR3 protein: CATSIRPTSGETQYF
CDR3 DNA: TGTGCCACCAGCATACGCCCAACTAGCGGAGAGACCCAGTACTTC

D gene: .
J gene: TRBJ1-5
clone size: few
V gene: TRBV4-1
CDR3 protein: CASSQRQEYSNQPQHF
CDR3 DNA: TGCGCCAGCAGCCAAAGACAGGAGTATAGCAATCAGCCCCAGCATTTT

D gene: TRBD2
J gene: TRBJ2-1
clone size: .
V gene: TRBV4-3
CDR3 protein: CASSQGLAVGLYNEQFF
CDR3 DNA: TGCGCCAGCAGCCAAGGACTAGCGGTGGGCCTCTACAATGAGCAGTTCTTC

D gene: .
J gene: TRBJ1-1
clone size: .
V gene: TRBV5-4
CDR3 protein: CASSFQEKSAFF
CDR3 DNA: TGTGCCAGCAGCTTTCAGGAAAAGTCAGCTTTCTTT

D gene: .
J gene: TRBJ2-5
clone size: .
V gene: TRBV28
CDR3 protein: CASSLPGDQETQYF
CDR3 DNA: TGTGCCAGCAGTTTACCGGGGGACCAAGAGACCCAGTACTTC

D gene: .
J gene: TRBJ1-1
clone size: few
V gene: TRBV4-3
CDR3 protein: CASSPLEGYTEAFF
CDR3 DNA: TGCGCCAGCAGCCCCTTGGAGGGCTACACTGAAGCTTTCTTT

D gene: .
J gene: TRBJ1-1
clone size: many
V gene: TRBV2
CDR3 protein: CASNTGNTEAFF
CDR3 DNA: TGTGCCAGCAATACAGGGAACACTGAAGCTTTCTTT

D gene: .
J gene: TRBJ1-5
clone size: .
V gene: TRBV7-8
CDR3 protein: CATSGDNNQPQHF
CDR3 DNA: TGTGCCACCTCCGGGGACAACAATCAGCCCCAGCATTTT

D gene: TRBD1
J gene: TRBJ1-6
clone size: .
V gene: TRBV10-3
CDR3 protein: CAIQMTGNNSPLHF
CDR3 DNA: TGTGCCATCCAAATGACAGGGAATAATTCACCCCTCCACTTT

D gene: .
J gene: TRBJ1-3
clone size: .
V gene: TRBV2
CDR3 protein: CASSDQPRPTNTIYF
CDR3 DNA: TGTGCCAGCAGTGATCAACCCAGGCCTACGAACACCATATATTTT